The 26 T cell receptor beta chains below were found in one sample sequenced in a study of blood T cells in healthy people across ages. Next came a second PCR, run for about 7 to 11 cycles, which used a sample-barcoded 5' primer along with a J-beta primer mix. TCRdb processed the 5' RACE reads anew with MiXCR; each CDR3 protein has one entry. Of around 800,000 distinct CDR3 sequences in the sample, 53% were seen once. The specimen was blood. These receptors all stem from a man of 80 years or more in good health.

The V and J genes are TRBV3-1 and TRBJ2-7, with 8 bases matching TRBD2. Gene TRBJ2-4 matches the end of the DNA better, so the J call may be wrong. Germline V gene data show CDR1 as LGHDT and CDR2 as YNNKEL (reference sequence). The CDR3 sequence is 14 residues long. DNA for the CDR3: TGTGCCAGCAGCCCGTCGGGGACTAGGGACATTCAGTACTTC. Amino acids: CASSPSGTRDIQYF.

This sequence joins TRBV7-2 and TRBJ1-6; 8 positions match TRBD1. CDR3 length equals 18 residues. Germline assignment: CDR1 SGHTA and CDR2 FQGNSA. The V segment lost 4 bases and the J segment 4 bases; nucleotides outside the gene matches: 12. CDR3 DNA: TGTGCCAGCAGCTCCTTGCACCCAGGGGGCAGTTATAATTCACCCCTCCACTTT. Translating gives CASSSLHPGGSYNSPLHF.

As DNA, the CDR3 is TGTGCCAGCACCAATAATTGGGACAGGGGGCGAACTGAAGCTTTCTTT. Translation: CASTNNWDRGRTEAFF. The genes are TRBV6-5 and TRBJ1-1; 12 bases fit TRBD1. This CDR3 has 16 residues. The V gene's germline CDR1 is MNHEY and CDR2 SVGAGI. The J segment lost 5 bases and the V segment lost 7 bases, leaving 11 bases of the junction unmatched.

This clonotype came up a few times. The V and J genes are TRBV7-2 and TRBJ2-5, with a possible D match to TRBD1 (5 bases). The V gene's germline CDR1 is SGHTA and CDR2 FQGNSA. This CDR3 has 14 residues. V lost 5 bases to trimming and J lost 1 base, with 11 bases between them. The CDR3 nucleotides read TGTGCCAGCAGCCAGACAGTCCTCCAAGAGACCCAGTACTTC. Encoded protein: CASSQTVLQETQYF.

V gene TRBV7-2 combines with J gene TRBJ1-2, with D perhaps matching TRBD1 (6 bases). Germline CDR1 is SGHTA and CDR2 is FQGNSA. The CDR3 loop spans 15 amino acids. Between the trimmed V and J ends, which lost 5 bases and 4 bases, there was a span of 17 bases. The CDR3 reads CASSASTGQLYGYTF. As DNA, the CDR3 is TGTGCCAGCAGCGCCTCGACAGGACAGCTCTATGGCTACACCTTC. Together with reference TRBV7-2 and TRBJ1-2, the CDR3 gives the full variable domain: GAGVSQSPSNKVTEKGKDVELRCDPISGHTALYWYRQSLGQGLEFLIYFQGNSAPDKSGLPSDRFSAERTGGSVSTLTIQRTQQEDSAVYLCASSASTGQLYGYTFGSGTRLTVV.

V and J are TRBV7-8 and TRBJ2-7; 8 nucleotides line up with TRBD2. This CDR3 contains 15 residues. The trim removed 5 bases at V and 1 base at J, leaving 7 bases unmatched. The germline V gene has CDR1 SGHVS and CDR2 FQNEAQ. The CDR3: CASSTREGSSYEQYF. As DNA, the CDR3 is TGTGCCAGCAGCACCCGGGAGGGCTCATCCTACGAGCAGTACTTC.

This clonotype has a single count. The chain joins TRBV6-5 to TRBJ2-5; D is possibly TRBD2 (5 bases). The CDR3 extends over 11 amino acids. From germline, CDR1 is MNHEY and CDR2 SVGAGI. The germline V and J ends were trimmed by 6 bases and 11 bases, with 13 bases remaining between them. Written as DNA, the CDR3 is TGTGCCAGCAGGCGACGGGATGAGCAGTACTTC. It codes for CASRRRDEQYF.

The CDR3, as DNA: TGCGCCAGCAGCCATGGGGAGGGGGCTACCTACGAGCAGTACTTC. Its translation is CASSHGEGATYEQYF. The V gene is TRBV5-1, the J gene TRBJ2-4; D possibly uses TRBD1 or TRBD2 (7 bases each). Gene TRBJ2-7 matches the end of the DNA better, so the J call may be wrong. Germline assignment: CDR1 SGHRS and CDR2 YFSETQ. The CDR3 is made up of 15 amino acids.

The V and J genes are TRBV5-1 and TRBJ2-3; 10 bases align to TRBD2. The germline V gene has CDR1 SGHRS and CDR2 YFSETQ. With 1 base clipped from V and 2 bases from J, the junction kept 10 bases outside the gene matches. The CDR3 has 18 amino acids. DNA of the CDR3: TGCGCCAGCAGCTTGTCCAGGGCTAGCGGGAGAGTCACAGATACGCAGTATTTT. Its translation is CASSLSRASGRVTDTQYF.

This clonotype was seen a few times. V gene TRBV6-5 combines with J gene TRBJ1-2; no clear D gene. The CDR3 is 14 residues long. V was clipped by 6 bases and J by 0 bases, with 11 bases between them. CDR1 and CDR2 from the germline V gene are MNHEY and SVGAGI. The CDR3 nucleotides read TGTGCCAGCAGCCTCCTCCAGGCTAACTATGGCTACACCTTC. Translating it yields CASSLLQANYGYTF.

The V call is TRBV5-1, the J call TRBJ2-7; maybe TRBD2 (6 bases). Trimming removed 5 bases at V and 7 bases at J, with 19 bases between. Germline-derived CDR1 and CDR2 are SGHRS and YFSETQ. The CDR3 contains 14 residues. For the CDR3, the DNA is TGCGCCAGCAGTCTGGGCGGGGCCGACAATGAGCAGTACTTC. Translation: CASSLGGADNEQYF. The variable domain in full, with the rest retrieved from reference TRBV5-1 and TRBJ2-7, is KAGVTQTPRYLIKTRGQQVTLSCSPISGHRSVSWYQQTPGQGLQFLFEYFSETQRNKGNFPGRFSGRQFSNSRSEMNVSTLELGDSALYLCASSLGGADNEQYFGPGTRLTVT.

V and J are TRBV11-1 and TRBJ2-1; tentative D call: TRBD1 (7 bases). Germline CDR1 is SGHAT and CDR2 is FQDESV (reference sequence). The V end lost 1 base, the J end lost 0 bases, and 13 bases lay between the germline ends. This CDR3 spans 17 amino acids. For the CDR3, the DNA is TGTGCCAGCAGCTTAGTACCAGGGGGGAGCTCCTACAATGAGCAGTTCTTC. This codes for CASSLVPGGSSYNEQFF.

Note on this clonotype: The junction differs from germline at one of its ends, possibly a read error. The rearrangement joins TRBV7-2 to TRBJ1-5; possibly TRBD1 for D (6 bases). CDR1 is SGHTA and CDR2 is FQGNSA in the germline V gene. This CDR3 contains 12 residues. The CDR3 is CASSLGDRPRHF. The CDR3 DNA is TGTGCCAGCAGCTTAGGAGACAGGCCCCGGCATTTT.

The CDR3 DNA reads as TGTGCCAGCAGTCCCTCCGGTAGCGGGAGTGGTATGGTGACCAAAAACATTCAGTACTTC. This encodes CASSPSGSGSGMVTKNIQYF. The rearrangement uses TRBV12-3 or TRBV12-4 and TRBJ2-4; the match to TRBD2 covers 9 bases. The CDR3 is made up of 20 amino acids. J gave up 2 bases and V 5 bases, and 19 bases lay outside the gene matches.

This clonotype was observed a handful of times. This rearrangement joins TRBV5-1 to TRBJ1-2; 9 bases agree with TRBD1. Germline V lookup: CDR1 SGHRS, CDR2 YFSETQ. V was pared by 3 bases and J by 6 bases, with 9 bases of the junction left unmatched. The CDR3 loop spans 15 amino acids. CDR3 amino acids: CASSYKTTGGDGYTF. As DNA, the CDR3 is TGCGCCAGCAGCTATAAAACCACAGGGGGCGATGGCTACACCTTC.

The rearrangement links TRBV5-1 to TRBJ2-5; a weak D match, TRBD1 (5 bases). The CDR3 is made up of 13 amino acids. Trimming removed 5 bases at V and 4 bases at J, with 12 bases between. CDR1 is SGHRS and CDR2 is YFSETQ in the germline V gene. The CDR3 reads CASRSDISETQYF. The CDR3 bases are TGCGCCAGCAGGTCGGACATTTCAGAGACCCAGTACTTC.

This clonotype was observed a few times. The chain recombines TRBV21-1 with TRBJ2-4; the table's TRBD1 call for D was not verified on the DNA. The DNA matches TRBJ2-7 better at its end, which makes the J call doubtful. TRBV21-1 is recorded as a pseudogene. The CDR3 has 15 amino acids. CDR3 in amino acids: CATRKMRDSSYEQYF. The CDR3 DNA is TGTGCCACCCGGAAGATGAGGGACAGTTCCTACGAGCAGTACTTC.

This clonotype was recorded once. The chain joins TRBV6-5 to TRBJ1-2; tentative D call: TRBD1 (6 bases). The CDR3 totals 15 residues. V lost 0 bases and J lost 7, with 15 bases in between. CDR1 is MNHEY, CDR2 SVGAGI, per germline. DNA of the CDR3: TGTGCCAGCAGTTACTCTGGGGGCGCAAAGGCTGGCTACACCTTC. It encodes CASSYSGGAKAGYTF.

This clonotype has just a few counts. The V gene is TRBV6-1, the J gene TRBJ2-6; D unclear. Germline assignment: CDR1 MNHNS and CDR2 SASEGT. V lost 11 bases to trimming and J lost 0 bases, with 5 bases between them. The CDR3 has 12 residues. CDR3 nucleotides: TGTGCCGTTGACTCTGGGGCCAACGTCCTGACTTTC. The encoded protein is CAVDSGANVLTF.

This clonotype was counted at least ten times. Here the CDR3 reads CSARQTGTQYF. The CDR3 bases are TGCAGTGCTAGACAGACGGGAACCCAGTACTTC. This chain joins TRBV20-1 and TRBJ2-5, with TRBD2 as a possible D gene (5 bases). The CDR3 loop spans 11 amino acids. CDR1 is DFQATT, CDR2 SNEGSKA, per germline (reference sequence). V gave up 2 bases and J gave up 8 bases, with 9 bases separating them.

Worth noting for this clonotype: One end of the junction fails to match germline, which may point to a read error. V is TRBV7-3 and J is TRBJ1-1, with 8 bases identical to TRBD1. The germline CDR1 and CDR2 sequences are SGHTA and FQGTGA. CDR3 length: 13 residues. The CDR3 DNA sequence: TGTGCCAGCGGGACAGGACCGAACACCGAAGCTTTCTTT. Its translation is CASGTGPNTEAFF.

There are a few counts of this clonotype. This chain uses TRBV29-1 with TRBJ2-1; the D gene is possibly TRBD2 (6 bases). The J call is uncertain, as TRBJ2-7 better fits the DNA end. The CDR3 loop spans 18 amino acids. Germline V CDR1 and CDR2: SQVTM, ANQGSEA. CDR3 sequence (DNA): TGCAGCGTTTACGGGGGAGTAAATTTCCCGAGCTCCTACAATGAGCAGTACTTC. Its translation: CSVYGGVNFPSSYNEQYF.

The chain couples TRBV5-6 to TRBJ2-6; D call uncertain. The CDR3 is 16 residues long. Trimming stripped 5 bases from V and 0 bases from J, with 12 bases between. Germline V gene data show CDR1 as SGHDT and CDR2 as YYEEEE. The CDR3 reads CASSYTRVSGANVLTF. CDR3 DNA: TGTGCCAGCAGTTATACCCGTGTCTCTGGGGCCAACGTCCTGACTTTC.

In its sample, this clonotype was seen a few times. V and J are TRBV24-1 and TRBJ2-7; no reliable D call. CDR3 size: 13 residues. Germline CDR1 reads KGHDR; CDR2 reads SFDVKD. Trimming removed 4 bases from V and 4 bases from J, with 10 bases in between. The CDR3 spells CATSDSRVYEQYF. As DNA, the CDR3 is TGTGCCACCAGTGACTCAAGGGTGTACGAGCAGTACTTC.

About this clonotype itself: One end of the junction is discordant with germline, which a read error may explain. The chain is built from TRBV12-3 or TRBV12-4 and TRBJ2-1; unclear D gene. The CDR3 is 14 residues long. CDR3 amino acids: CAGSSGRVDDEQFF. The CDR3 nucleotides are TGTGCCGGCAGTTCCGGAAGAGTAGATGATGAGCAGTTCTTC.

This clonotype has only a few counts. CDR3 nucleotides: TGTGCCAGCACCGCCGACAGGGTGGTCTCCGAGCAGTACTTC. Translating it yields CASTADRVVSEQYF. This chain joins TRBV2 and TRBJ2-7, with 7 bases lining up with TRBD1. V dropped 7 bases and J dropped 6; count of bases not matched to a gene: 12. The CDR3 sequence is 14 residues long. CDR1 is SNHLY and CDR2 is FYNNEI in the germline V gene. The entire variable domain, with the rest obtained from reference TRBV2 and TRBJ2-7, is as follows: EPEVTQTPSHQVTQMGQEVILRCVPISNHLYFYWYRQILGQKVEFLVSFYNNEISEKSEIFDDQFSVERPDGSNFTLKIRSTKLEDSAMYFCASTADRVVSEQYFGPGTRLTVT.